The subject of this entry is one TCR beta chain. Its specificity is unknown. Using immunoSEQ multiplex PCR, the repertoire was profiled, and TCRdb retains in-frame clones only, with some absent. The sample lists 120,000 to 150,000 clones; around 89% were seen once. V lost 3 bases to trimming and J lost 0 bases; unmatched junction nucleotides: 11. This CDR3 region has 18 residues. CDR1 LNHDA and CDR2 SQIVND come from the germline V gene (reference sequence). The entry originates in a study of T cell responses to AZD1222 COVID-19 vaccine. General study results and limits: Possibly, clonal diversity was underestimated; donors were largely white British and included more females. The study reported that nearly half of spike-specific TCRs target unmutated variant regions. Receipt of two AZD1222 doses was followed by a rise in Spike-specific TCR breadth and depth.

The sequenced sample was peripheral blood, obtained on day 0 of AZD1222 vaccination. This TCR was sampled from an adult in good health. The chain recombines TRBV19 with TRBJ2-1; 7 bases agree with TRBD1. The chain's CDR3 is CASSMIPRTGNSYNEQFF. The CDR3 DNA is TGTGCCAGTAGTATGATCCCAAGGACAGGCAACTCCTACAATGAGCAGTTCTTC.